This T cell receptor (beta chain) derives from a study of beta chain features in type 1 diabetes. Sequenced material consisted of expressed TCRB transcripts (all of the isolated RNA was reverse transcribed). Some clones are missing from TCRdb's copy, which holds only in-frame ones; the method was immunoSEQ multiplex PCR. The sample carries 850,000 to 900,000 clones, roughly a sixth recorded once. This CDR3 is built from 16 residues. Trimming cost V 0 bases and J 7 bases; bases outside gene matches: 12. The germline V gene has CDR1 MGHDK and CDR2 SYGVNS. The clonotype comes from a young woman in good health. The genes are TRBV25-1 and TRBJ2-7; 7 bases fit TRBD1. The sample consisted of naive CD4+ T cells from blood. The CDR3 nucleotides are TGTGCCAGCAGTGAATATCCCGGGACAGCCCTAGGGGAGCAGTACTTC. This gives the protein CASSEYPGTALGEQYF.